This T cell receptor beta chain was documented in a study of T cell changes during pregnancy in multiple sclerosis. Generated by immunoSEQ multiplex PCR, the TCRdb table keeps only in-frame clones and is missing some. The table lists about 42,000 clones, about nine tenths of them singletons. V was trimmed by 4 bases and J by 5 bases, leaving 11 bases between them. The CDR3 spans 13 residues. Germline CDR1 SGHRS, CDR2 YFSETQ. The TCR sequence derives from a female donor in good health, enrolled as a control in a pregnancy study. Here the sequenced sample was CD4+ T cells from peripheral blood mononuclear cells, taken after pregnancy. V gene TRBV5-1 combines with J gene TRBJ2-3; possible D gene TRBD2, 5 bases. The CDR3 nucleotides read TGCGCCAGCAGCCGAGGCCGGGAAGATACGCAGTATTTT. Its translation: CASSRGREDTQYF.